A single T cell receptor beta chain is shown here with its context. Its matching antigen is unknown. The record originates from a study of OX40 agonist ivuxolimab in advanced cancers. Study results and caveats: A proportion of nonresponders additionally exhibited low normalized T-cell clonal expansion.

V was clipped by 3 bases and J by 3 bases, with 6 bases between them. The germline CDR1 and CDR2 sequences are SQVTM and ANQGSEA. This CDR3 is 11 amino acids long. Only in-frame clones appear in the TCRdb table, and some are missing; sequencing was by immunoSEQ multiplex PCR. In the table there are 45,000 to 65,000 clones, just under 80% of which are singletons. V usage is TRBV29-1 and J usage is TRBJ2-7, with no clear D. The sequencing used CD4+ or CD8+ T cells sorted from blood, collected in a trial of the OX40 agonist ivuxolimab. The receptor was derived from an adult with an advanced solid tumor such as melanoma, head and neck, liver or kidney cancer. The chain's CDR3 is CSVESSYEQYF. DNA for the CDR3: TGCAGCGTTGAGAGCAGCTACGAGCAGTACTTC.